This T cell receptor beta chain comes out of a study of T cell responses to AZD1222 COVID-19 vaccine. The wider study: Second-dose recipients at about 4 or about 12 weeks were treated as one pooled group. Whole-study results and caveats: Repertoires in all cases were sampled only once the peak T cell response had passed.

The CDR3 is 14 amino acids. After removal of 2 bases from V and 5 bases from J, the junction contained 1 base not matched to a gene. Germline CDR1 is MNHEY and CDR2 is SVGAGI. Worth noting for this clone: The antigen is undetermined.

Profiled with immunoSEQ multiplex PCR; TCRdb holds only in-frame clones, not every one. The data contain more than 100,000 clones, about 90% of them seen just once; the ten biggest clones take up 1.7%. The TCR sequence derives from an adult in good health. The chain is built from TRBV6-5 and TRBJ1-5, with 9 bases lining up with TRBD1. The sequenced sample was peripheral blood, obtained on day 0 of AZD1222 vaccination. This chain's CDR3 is CASSYGQGYQPQHF. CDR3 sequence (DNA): TGTGCCAGCAGTTACGGACAGGGGTATCAGCCCCAGCATTTT.